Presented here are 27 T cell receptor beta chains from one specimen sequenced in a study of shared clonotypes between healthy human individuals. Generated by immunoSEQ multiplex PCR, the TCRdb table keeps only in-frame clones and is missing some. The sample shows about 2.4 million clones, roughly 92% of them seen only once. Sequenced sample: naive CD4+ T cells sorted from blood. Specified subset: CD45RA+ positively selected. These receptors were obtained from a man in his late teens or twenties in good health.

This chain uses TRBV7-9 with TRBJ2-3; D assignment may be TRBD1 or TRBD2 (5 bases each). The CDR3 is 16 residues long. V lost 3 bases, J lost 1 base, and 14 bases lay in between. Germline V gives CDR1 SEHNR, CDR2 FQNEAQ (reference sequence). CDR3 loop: CASSFGASRGTDTQYF. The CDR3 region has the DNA TGTGCCAGCAGCTTTGGGGCCTCGCGGGGCACAGATACGCAGTATTTT.

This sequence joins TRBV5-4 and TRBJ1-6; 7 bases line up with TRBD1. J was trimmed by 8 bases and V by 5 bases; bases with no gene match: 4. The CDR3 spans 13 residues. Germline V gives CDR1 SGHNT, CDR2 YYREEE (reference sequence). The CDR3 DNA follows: TGTGCCAGCAGACGGGACAGAGATTCACCCCTCCACTTT. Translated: CASRRDRDSPLHF.

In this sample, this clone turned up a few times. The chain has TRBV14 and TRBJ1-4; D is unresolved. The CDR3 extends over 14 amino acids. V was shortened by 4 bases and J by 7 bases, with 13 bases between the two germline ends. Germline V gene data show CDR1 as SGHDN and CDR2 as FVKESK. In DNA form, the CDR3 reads TGTGCCAGCAGCCCGATTAGACTGGGTGAAAAACTGTTTTTT. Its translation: CASSPIRLGEKLFF.

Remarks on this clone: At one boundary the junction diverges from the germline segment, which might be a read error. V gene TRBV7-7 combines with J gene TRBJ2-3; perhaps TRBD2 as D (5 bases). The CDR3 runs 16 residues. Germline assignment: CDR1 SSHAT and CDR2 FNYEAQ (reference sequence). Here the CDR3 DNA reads TGTGCTAGCAGCTTAGGACTCGGCTCGACCGCAGATACGCAGTATTTT. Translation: CASSLGLGSTADTQYF.

CDR3 amino acids: CASSLAIRGETQYF. CDR3 nucleotides: TGTGCCAGCAGTTTGGCGATACGGGGAGAGACCCAGTACTTC. The rearrangement joins TRBV2 to TRBJ2-5; maybe TRBD2 (5 bases). The V gene lost 5 bases and the J gene lost 4 bases, with 14 bases spanning the gap. Germline V CDR1 and CDR2: SNHLY, FYNNEI. CDR3 length: 14 amino acids.

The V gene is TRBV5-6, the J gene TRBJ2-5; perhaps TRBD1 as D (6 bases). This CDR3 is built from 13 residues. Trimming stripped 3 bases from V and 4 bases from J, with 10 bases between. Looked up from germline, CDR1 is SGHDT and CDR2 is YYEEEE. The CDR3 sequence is CASSSGVPETQYF. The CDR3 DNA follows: TGTGCCAGCAGCTCAGGGGTACCAGAGACCCAGTACTTC.

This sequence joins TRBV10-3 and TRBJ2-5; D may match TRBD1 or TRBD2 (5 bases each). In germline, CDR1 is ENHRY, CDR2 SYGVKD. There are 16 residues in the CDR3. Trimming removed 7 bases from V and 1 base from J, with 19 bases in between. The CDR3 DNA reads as TGTGCCATCAACAATGGGGGAGTGAACTTCCAAGAGACCCAGTACTTC. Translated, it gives CAINNGGVNFQETQYF.

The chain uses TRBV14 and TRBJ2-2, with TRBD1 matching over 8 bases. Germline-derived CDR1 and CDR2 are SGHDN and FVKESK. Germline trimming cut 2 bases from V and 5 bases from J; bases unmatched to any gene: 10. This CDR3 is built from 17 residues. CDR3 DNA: TGTGCCAGCAGCCAACCAACCGGGACAGGACTTACCGGGGAGCTGTTTTTT. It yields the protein CASSQPTGTGLTGELFF.

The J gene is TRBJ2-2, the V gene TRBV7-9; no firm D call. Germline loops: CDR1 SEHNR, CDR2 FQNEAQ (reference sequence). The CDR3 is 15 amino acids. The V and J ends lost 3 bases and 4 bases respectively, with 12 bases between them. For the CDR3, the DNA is TGTGCCAGCAGCTTTCGGAGTAAGGGCACCGGGGAGCTGTTTTTT. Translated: CASSFRSKGTGELFF.

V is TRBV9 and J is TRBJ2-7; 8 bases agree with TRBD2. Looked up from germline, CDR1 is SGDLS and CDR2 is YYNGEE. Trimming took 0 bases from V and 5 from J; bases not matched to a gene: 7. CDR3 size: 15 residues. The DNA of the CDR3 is TGTGCCAGCAGCGTAGAGGGTAGCGGGGCCCACGAGCAGTACTTC. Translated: CASSVEGSGAHEQYF.

CDR3 loop: CASSYYRGMNEQFF. In DNA, the CDR3 is TGTGCCAGCAGTTACTATAGGGGGATGAATGAGCAGTTCTTC. The V call is TRBV6-6, the J call TRBJ2-1, with D tentatively TRBD1 (6 bases). The CDR3 has 14 residues. Germline V gives CDR1 MNHNY, CDR2 SVGAGI (reference sequence). Trimming took 1 base from V and 7 from J, leaving 11 bases between them.

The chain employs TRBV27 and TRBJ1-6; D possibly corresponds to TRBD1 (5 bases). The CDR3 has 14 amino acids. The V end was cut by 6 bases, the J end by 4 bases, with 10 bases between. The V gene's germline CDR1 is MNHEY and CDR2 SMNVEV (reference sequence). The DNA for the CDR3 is TGTGCCAGCAGGGCAGGGTCTTATAATTCACCCCTCCACTTT. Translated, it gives CASRAGSYNSPLHF.

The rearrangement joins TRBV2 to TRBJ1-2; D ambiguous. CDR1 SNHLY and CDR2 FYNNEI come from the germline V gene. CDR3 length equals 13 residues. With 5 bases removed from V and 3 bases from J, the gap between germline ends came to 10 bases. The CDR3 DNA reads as TGTGCCAGCAGTTCGACCCGTGACTATGGCTACACCTTC. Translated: CASSSTRDYGYTF.

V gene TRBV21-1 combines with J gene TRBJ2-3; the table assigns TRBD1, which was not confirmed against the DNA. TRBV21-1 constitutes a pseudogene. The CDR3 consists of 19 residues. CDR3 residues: CASSKAAVEGTTGADTQYF. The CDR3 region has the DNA TGTGCCAGCAGCAAAGCAGCAGTCGAGGGAACCACAGGGGCAGATACGCAGTATTTT.

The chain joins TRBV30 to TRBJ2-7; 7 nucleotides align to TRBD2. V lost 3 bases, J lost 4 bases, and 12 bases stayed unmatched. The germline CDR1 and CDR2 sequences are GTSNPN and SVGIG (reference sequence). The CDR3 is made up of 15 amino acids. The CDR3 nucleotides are TGTGCCTGGAGCCCCCGGGGGACTACCAATTACGAGCAGTACTTC. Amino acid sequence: CAWSPRGTTNYEQYF. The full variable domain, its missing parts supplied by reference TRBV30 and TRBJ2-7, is SQTIHQWPATLVQPVGSPLSLECTVEGTSNPNLYWYRQAAGRGLQLLFYSVGIGQISSEVPQNLSASRPQDRQFILSSKKLLLSDSGFYLCAWSPRGTTNYEQYFGPGTRLTVT.

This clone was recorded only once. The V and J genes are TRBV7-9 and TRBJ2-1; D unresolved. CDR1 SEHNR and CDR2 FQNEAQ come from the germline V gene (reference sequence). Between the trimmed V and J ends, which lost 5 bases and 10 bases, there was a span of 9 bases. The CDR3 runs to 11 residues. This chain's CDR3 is CASSRAREQFF. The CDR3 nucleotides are TGTGCCAGCAGCAGGGCTCGGGAGCAGTTCTTC.

CDR3 DNA: TGTGCCAGCTCAACAGGACAGGGGGCGAGTGAGCAGTACTTC. Translation: CASSTGQGASEQYF. The rearrangement uses TRBV18 and TRBJ2-7; 11 bases are a match to TRBD1. Unmatched junction bases numbered 7, after V lost 5 bases and J lost 7 bases. The CDR3 sequence is 14 residues long. Germline-derived CDR1 and CDR2 are KGHSH and LQKENI.

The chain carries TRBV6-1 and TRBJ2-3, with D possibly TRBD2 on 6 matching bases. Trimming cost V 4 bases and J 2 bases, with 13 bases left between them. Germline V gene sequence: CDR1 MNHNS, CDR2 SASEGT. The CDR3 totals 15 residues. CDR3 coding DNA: TGTGCCAGCAGTGTTACCGGGACTCACACAGATACGCAGTATTTT. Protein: CASSVTGTHTDTQYF.

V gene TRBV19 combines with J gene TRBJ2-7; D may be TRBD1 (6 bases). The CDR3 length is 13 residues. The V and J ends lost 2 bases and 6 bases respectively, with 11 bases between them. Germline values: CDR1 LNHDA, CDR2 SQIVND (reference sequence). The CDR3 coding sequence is TGTGCCAGTAGTATACAGGGGTATGGCGAGCAGTACTTC. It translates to CASSIQGYGEQYF.

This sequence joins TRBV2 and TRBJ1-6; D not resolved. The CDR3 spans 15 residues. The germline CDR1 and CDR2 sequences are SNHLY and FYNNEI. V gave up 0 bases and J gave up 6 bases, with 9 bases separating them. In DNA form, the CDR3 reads TGTGCCAGCAGTGAAGCGCGGTCCGGTAATTCACCCCTCCACTTT. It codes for CASSEARSGNSPLHF.

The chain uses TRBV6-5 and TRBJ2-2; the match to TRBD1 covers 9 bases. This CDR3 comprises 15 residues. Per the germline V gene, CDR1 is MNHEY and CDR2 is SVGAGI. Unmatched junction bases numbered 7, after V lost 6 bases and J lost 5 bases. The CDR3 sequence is CASRGDRVRTGELFF. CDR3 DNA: TGTGCCAGCAGGGGGGACAGGGTCAGGACCGGGGAGCTGTTTTTT.

The CDR3 loop is CASRDGGRELFF. The CDR3 DNA sequence: TGTGCCAGCAGGGATGGCGGAAGGGAGCTGTTTTTT. The chain employs TRBV6-6 and TRBJ2-2, with D hard to call. The CDR3 consists of 12 residues. The germline gives CDR1 MNHNY, CDR2 SVGAGI (reference sequence). V was clipped by 6 bases and J by 9 bases, with 11 bases between them.

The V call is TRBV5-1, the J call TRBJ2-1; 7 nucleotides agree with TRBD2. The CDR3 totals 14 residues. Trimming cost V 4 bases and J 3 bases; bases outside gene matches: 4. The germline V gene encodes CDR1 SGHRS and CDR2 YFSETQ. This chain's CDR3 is CASSPRDYYNEQFF. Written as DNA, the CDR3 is TGCGCCAGCAGCCCCCGGGACTACTACAATGAGCAGTTCTTC.

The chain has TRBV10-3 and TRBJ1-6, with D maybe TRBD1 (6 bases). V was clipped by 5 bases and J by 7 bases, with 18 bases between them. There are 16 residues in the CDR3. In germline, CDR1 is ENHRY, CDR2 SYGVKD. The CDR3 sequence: CAISFRTAGENSPLHF. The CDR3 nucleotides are TGTGCCATCAGTTTCCGAACTGCAGGGGAGAATTCACCCCTCCACTTT.

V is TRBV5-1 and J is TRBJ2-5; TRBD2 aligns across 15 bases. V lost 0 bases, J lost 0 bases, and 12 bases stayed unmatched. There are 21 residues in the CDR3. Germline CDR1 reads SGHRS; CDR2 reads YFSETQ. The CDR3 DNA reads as TGCGCCAGCAGCTTGGTTCGTGCTGCCGGGACTAGCGGGAGGTACCAAGAGACCCAGTACTTC. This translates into CASSLVRAAGTSGRYQETQYF.

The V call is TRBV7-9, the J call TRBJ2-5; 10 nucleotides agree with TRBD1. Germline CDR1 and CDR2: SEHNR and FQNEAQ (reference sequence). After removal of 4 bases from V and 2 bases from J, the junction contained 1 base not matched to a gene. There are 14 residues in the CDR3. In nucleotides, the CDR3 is TGTGCCAGCAGCTCGGACAGGGGGCAAGAGACCCAGTACTTC. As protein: CASSSDRGQETQYF.

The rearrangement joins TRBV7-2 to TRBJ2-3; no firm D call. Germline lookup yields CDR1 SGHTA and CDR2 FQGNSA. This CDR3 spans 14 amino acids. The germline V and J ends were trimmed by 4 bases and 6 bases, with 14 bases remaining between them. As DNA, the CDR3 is TGTGCCAGCAGCTCCGCAGGTTACACGGATACGCAGTATTTT. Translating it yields CASSSAGYTDTQYF.